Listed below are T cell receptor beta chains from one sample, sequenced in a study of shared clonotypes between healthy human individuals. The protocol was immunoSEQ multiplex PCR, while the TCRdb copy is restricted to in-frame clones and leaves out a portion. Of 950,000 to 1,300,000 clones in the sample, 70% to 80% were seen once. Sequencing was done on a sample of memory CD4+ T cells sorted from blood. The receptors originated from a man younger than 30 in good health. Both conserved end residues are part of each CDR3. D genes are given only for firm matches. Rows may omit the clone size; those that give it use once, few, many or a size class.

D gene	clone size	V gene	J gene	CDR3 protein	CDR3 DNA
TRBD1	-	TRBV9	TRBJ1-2	CASKGQGNGINYGYTF	TGTGCCAGCAAGGGACAGGGGAATGGAATTAACTATGGCTACACCTTC
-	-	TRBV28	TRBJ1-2	CASRQLDNYGYTF	TGTGCCAGCAGACAGCTAGACAATTATGGCTACACCTTC
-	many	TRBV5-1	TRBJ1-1	CASSLGGSGTEAFF	TGCGCCAGCAGCTTGGGAGGAAGCGGCACTGAAGCTTTCTTT
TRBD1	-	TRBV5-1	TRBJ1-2	CASSSTGGVTYGYTF	TGCGCCAGCAGCTCTACAGGGGGAGTCACGTATGGCTACACCTTC
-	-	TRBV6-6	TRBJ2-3	CASGVTTDTQYF	TGTGCTTCGGGAGTCACCACAGATACGCAGTATTTT
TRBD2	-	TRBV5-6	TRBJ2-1	CASSLAGSGKDEQFF	TGTGCCAGCAGCTTGGCTGGTAGCGGGAAGGATGAGCAGTTCTTC
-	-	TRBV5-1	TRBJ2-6	CASILDNSGANVLTF	TGCGCCAGCATCTTGGACAACTCTGGGGCCAACGTCCTGACTTTC
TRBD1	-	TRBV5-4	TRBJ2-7	CASRLPGQGYYEQYF	TGTGCCAGCAGACTACCGGGACAGGGTTACTACGAGCAGTACTTC
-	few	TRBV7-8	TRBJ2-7	CASSLGTYSYEQYF	TGTGCCAGCAGCTTAGGGACTTACTCCTACGAGCAGTACTTC
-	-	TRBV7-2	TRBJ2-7	CASSSRNREQYF	TGTGCCAGCAGCTCCCGGAACCGCGAGCAGTACTTC
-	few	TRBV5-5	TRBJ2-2	CASSSWTISGELFF	TGTGCCAGCAGCTCCTGGACAATTTCCGGGGAGCTGTTTTTT
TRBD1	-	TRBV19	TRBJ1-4	CASRTIRTGLDEKLFF	TGTGCCAGCCGTACCATTCGGACAGGGCTAGATGAAAAACTGTTTTTT
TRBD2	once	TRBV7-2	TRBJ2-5	CASSSLGLAGGALWAQYF	TGTGCCAGCAGCTCACTAGGGCTAGCGGGAGGCGCATTGTGGGCCCAGTACTTC
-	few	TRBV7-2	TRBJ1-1	CASSLDQGRTEAFF	TGTGCCAGCAGCTTAGATCAGGGGCGCACTGAAGCTTTCTTT
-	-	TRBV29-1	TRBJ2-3	CSVEDARRGGNWNTQYF	TGCAGCGTTGAAGATGCCCGGAGAGGGGGGAATTGGAATACGCAGTATTTT
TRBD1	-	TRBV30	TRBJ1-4	CAWSAGTVNEKLFF	TGTGCCTGGAGTGCCGGGACAGTTAATGAAAAACTGTTTTTT
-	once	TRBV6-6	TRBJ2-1	CASSPRAGAPYNEQFF	TGTGCCAGCAGCCCGAGGGCGGGGGCCCCCTACAATGAGCAGTTCTTC
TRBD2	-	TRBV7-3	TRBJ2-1	CASSTLAGGSNEQFF	TGTGCCAGCAGCACCCTAGCGGGGGGTAGCAATGAGCAGTTCTTC
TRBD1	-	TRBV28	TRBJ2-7	CASSSGQGPEQYF	TGTGCCAGCAGCTCGGGACAGGGTCCCGAGCAGTACTTC
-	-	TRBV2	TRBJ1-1	CASEETVMTEAFF	TGTGCCAGCGAGGAGACAGTGATGACTGAAGCTTTCTTT
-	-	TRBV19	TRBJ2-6	CASSIFLASGANVLTF	TGTGCCAGTAGTATCTTCCTGGCCTCTGGGGCCAACGTCCTGACTTTC
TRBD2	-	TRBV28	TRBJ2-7	CASSLSGLRGGKYEQYF	TGTGCCAGCAGTTTATCGGGTTTGCGGGGGGGCAAGTACGAGCAGTACTTC
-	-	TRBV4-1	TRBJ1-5	CASSQGGGRNNQPQHF	TGCGCCAGCAGCCAAGGGGGTGGACGGAACAATCAGCCCCAGCATTTT
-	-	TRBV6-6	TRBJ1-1	CASSYISGAAEAFF	TGTGCCAGCAGTTATATCTCGGGGGCTGCTGAAGCTTTCTTT
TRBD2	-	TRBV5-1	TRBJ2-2	CASSTGDYRIEELFF	TGCGCCAGCAGCACGGGGGACTACAGGATTGAGGAGCTGTTTTTT
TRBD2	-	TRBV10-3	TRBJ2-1	CAGSAGVSYNEQFF	TGTGCCGGATCAGCGGGAGTTTCCTACAATGAGCAGTTCTTC
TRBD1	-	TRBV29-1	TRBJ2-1	CSGGGQARQFF	TGCAGCGGTGGTGGACAGGCGAGGCAGTTCTTC
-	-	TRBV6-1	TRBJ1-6	CATHRPNSPLHF	TGTGCCACCCATAGGCCAAATTCACCCCTCCACTTT
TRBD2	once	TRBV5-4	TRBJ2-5	CASSNPLAGVETQYF	TGTGCCAGCAGCAACCCACTAGCGGGAGTTGAGACCCAGTACTTC
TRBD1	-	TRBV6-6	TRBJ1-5	CASSRTGEANQPQHF	TGTGCCAGCAGTCGGACAGGGGAGGCCAATCAGCCCCAGCATTTT
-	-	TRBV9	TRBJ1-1	CASSAGGNTEAFF	TGTGCCAGCAGCGCGGGGGGGAACACTGAAGCTTTCTTT
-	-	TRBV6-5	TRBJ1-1	CASSPGANTEAFF	TGTGCCAGCAGCCCGGGCGCGAACACTGAAGCTTTCTTT
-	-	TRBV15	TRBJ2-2	CATSVAYNGELFF	TGTGCCACCAGCGTAGCGTATAACGGGGAGCTGTTTTTT
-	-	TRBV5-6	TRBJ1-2	CASSLVTPNYGYTF	TGTGCCAGCAGCTTGGTGACCCCTAACTATGGCTACACCTTC
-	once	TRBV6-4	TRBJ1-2	CASSETGAGGDYGYTF	TGTGCCAGCAGTGAAACAGGTGCCGGCGGGGACTATGGCTACACCTTC
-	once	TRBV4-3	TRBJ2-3	CASSQSPDTQYF	TGCGCCAGCAGCCAATCGCCAGATACGCAGTATTTT
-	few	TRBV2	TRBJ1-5	CASSEGSGGNQPQHF	TGTGCCAGCAGTGAGGGGTCGGGGGGCAATCAGCCCCAGCATTTT
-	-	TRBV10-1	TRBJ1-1	CASSLQGTGTEAFF	TGCGCCAGCAGCTTACAGGGAACGGGGACTGAAGCTTTCTTT
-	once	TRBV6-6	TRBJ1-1	CASSSFMTGASEAFF	TGTGCCAGCAGTTCATTTATGACAGGAGCGAGTGAAGCTTTCTTT
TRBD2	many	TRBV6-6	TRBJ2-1	CASSPPGLQAYNEQFF	TGTGCCAGCAGTCCACCGGGACTACAAGCCTACAATGAGCAGTTCTTC
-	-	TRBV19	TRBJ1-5	CASSSSDWSNQPQHF	TGTGCCAGTAGTTCCAGCGACTGGAGCAATCAGCCCCAGCATTTT
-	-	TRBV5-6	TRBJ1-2	CASSLAGGNYGYTF	TGTGCCAGCAGCTTGGCCGGCGGTAACTATGGCTACACCTTC
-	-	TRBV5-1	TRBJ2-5	CASSWGTSRETQYF	TGCGCCAGCAGCTGGGGAACTAGCAGGGAGACCCAGTACTTC